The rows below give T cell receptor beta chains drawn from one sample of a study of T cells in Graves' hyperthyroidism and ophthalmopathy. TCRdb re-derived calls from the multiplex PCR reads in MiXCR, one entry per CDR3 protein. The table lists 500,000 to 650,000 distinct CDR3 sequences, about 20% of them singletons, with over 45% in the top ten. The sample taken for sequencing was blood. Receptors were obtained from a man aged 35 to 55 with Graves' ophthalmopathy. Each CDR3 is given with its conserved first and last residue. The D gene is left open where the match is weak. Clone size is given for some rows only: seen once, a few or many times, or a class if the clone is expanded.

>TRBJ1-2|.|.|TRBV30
CACRARAAHGYTF
TGTGCCTGTCGGGCTCGAGCCGCCCATGGCTACACCTTC
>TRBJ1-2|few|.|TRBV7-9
CASSLRQAAGDGYTF
TGTGCCAGCAGCCTTCGACAGGCCGCTGGAGATGGCTACACCTTC
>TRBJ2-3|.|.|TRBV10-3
CAISEPLGGGPDTQYF
TGTGCCATCAGTGAGCCGCTAGGGGGGGGGCCAGATACGCAGTATTTT
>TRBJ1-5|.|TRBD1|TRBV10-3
CAISDGTDNQPQHF
TGTGCCATCAGTGATGGGACAGATAATCAGCCCCAGCATTTT
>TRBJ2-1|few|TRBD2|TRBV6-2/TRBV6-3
CASRSSGKFDEQFF
TGTGCCAGCAGGTCTAGCGGGAAATTCGATGAGCAGTTCTTC
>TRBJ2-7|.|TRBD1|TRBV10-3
CATHTGGLNEQYF
TGTGCCACCCACACAGGGGGGTTGAACGAGCAGTACTTC
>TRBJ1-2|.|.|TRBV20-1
CSARDRHRVGDGYTF
TGCAGTGCTAGAGATCGGCACAGGGTGGGCGATGGCTACACCTTC
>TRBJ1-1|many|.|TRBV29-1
CSVERRHTEAFF
TGCAGCGTTGAAAGGAGACACACTGAAGCTTTCTTT
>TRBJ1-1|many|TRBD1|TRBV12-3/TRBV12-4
CASSLWDRGNTEAFF
TGTGCCAGCAGTTTGTGGGACAGGGGGAACACTGAAGCTTTCTTT
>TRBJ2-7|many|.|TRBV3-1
CASSQDPRDEQYF
TGTGCCAGCAGCCAAGATCCCCGGGACGAGCAGTACTTC
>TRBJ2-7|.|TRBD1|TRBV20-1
CSARADRGGKYEQYF
TGCAGTGCTAGGGCCGACAGGGGGGGAAAGTACGAGCAGTACTTC
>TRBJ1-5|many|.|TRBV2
CASSRGRDSNQPQHF
TGTGCCAGCAGTCGCGGAAGGGATAGCAATCAGCCCCAGCATTTT
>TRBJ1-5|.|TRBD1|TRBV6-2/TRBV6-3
CASSYSDRGPSNQPQHF
TGTGCCAGCAGTTACTCGGACAGGGGGCCGAGCAATCAGCCCCAGCATTTT